The text below deals with one T cell receptor beta chain. Sequencing was performed with immunoSEQ multiplex PCR; in TCRdb, only in-frame clones are kept and a portion is missing. The sample records around 190,000 clones, 82% being singletons. In germline, CDR1 is SGHAT, CDR2 FQNNGV. Trimming cost V 0 bases and J 3 bases, with 10 bases left between them. CDR3 length: 15 amino acids. This sample is drawn from a study of blood T cell repertoires in COVID-19. This clonotype was sampled from a woman in her fifties or sixties with COVID-19, enrolled during active disease. V is TRBV11-2 and J is TRBJ2-3; possibly TRBD1 for D (6 bases). Material for sequencing was peripheral blood. CDR3 nucleotides: TGTGCCAGCAGCTTAGAACAGGGCTTGACAGATACGCAGTATTTT. As protein: CASSLEQGLTDTQYF.